These 25 T cell receptor beta chains originate from one sample sequenced in a study of beta chain features in type 1 diabetes. What was sequenced were expressed TCRB transcripts, since all of the isolated RNA had been reverse transcribed. Libraries were prepared by immunoSEQ multiplex PCR; TCRdb keeps only in-frame clonotypes and omits some of them. The sample includes some 270,000 clones, under 8.5% of them seen just once. Sample: central memory CD4+ T cells from blood. These receptors were obtained from a woman younger than 35 in good health.

This clone was seen only a few times. V usage is TRBV7-2 and J usage is TRBJ2-5; 10 bases agree with TRBD2. The CDR3 has 16 amino acids. V was clipped by 0 bases and J by 5 bases; unmatched bases: 6. In germline, CDR1 is SGHTA, CDR2 FQGNSA. CDR3 sequence reads: CASSLASSGGAETQYF. The CDR3 coding sequence is TGTGCCAGCAGCTTAGCGTCCAGCGGGGGGGCCGAGACCCAGTACTTC.

This clone was detected a few times. The chain combines TRBV18 with TRBJ2-3; 8 positions agree with TRBD2. Germline V gene data show CDR1 as KGHSH and CDR2 as LQKENI. The CDR3 contains 13 residues. V dropped 8 bases and J dropped 4; count of bases not matched to a gene: 5. CDR3 region: CASESGGSDTQYF. In DNA, the CDR3 is TGTGCCAGCGAAAGCGGGGGTTCAGATACGCAGTATTTT.

The rearrangement uses TRBV28 and TRBJ1-2; no clear D. Trimming cost V 2 bases and J 7 bases, with 11 bases left between them. Germline loops: CDR1 MDHEN, CDR2 SYDVKM. This CDR3 has 13 residues. CDR3 protein: CASSLPVRPGYTF. The CDR3 DNA sequence: TGTGCCAGCAGTTTACCCGTGAGGCCTGGCTACACCTTC.

This sequence joins TRBV28 and TRBJ1-5, with D perhaps matching TRBD1 (5 bases). The germline gives CDR1 MDHEN, CDR2 SYDVKM. Trimming stripped 6 bases from V and 3 bases from J, with 15 bases between. The CDR3 consists of 15 residues. The CDR3 DNA reads TGTGCCAGCAGCTGGGGCAGGAGAATCAATCAGCCCCAGCATTTT. Translated, it gives CASSWGRRINQPQHF.

This chain joins TRBV19 and TRBJ2-1; D possibly corresponds to TRBD1 (5 bases). Trimming removed 6 bases at V and 8 bases at J, with 14 bases between. CDR1 and CDR2 (germline): LNHDA, SQIVND (reference sequence). This CDR3 region has 13 residues. The CDR3 protein is CASRPFGADEQFF. The CDR3 DNA reads as TGTGCCAGTAGGCCGTTTGGGGCCGATGAGCAGTTCTTC.

Turning to this clone: Other nucleotide sequences in the sample specify the same CDR3. J is TRBJ2-1 and V is TRBV25-1, with a weak D call TRBD2 (5 bases). Between the trimmed V and J ends, which lost 4 bases and 1 base, there was a span of 11 bases. The CDR3 has 15 amino acids. Germline CDR1 MGHDK, CDR2 SYGVNS. This chain's CDR3 is CASSVEGGSYNEQFF. Written as DNA, the CDR3 is TGTGCCAGCAGTGTAGAGGGTGGGTCCTACAATGAGCAGTTCTTC.

This chain links TRBV7-9 with TRBJ2-2; D remains unclear. CDR3 length: 15 amino acids. In germline, CDR1 is SEHNR, CDR2 FQNEAQ (reference sequence). Deletions cut 7 bases from V and 7 bases from J, with 19 bases between. CDR3 protein: CASTSFDTARGELFF. The CDR3 DNA reads TGTGCCAGCACCAGTTTCGACACCGCACGCGGGGAGCTGTTTTTT.

This clone was counted a few times. The genes are TRBV25-1 and TRBJ1-5, with TRBD1 matching over 9 bases. The germline V gene encodes CDR1 MGHDK and CDR2 SYGVNS. V shed 3 bases and J 4 bases; nucleotides not matched to a gene: 4. This CDR3 region has 15 residues. This chain's CDR3 is CASSEGGQGNQPQHF. DNA of the CDR3: TGTGCCAGCAGTGAGGGGGGACAGGGTAATCAGCCCCAGCATTTT.

This clone showed up just a few times. This chain uses TRBV4-2 with TRBJ2-2; D unclear. CDR3 length: 15 residues. Between the trimmed V and J ends, which lost 0 bases and 7 bases, there was a span of 12 bases. Germline CDR1 reads LGHNA; CDR2 reads YNFKEQ. CDR3 in amino acids: CASSQESAPFGELFF. CDR3 DNA sequence: TGTGCCAGCAGCCAAGAGTCAGCCCCATTCGGGGAGCTGTTTTTT.

The table lists this clone with a few counts. The V gene is TRBV11-2, the J gene TRBJ2-1; 10 bases line up with TRBD2. V lost 1 base to trimming and J lost 5 bases; unmatched junction nucleotides: 5. The germline gives CDR1 SGHAT, CDR2 FQNNGV. The CDR3 contains 16 residues. CDR3 sequence (DNA): TGTGCCAGCAGCTTAGTGTGGACTAGCGGCGACAATGAGCAGTTCTTC. This translates into CASSLVWTSGDNEQFF.

The chain has TRBV27 and TRBJ1-1, with 7 bases identical to TRBD1. J gave up 8 bases and V 2 bases, and 5 bases lay outside the gene matches. In germline, CDR1 is MNHEY, CDR2 SMNVEV (reference sequence). The CDR3 covers 13 residues. CDR3 in amino acids: CASSLKEGQEAFF. The CDR3, as DNA: TGTGCCAGCAGTTTAAAGGAGGGACAGGAAGCTTTCTTT.

The chain recombines TRBV7-2 with TRBJ2-1, with 7 bases that match TRBD1. Trimming took 5 bases from V and 5 from J; bases not matched to a gene: 6. This CDR3 is built from 14 residues. The germline gives CDR1 SGHTA, CDR2 FQGNSA. CDR3 residues: CASSKGQPNNEQFF. The CDR3, as DNA: TGTGCCAGCAGCAAGGGACAGCCCAACAATGAGCAGTTCTTC.

The chain has TRBV4-2 and TRBJ1-2; TRBD1 is a possible D gene (5 bases). CDR3 size: 15 residues. Trimming left V 0 bases short and J 5 bases short, with 13 bases between. Germline V gene sequence: CDR1 LGHNA, CDR2 YNFKEQ. The CDR3 DNA is TGTGCCAGCAGCCAAGACCCCCAGAAGGGGTATGGCTACACCTTC. As protein: CASSQDPQKGYGYTF.

This sequence joins TRBV7-9 and TRBJ2-5, with D possibly TRBD1 on 6 matching bases. Germline V CDR1 and CDR2: SEHNR, FQNEAQ (reference sequence). V was clipped by 5 bases and J by 5 bases, with 15 bases between them. The CDR3 spans 14 residues. CDR3: CASSVIQGVETQYF. CDR3 nucleotide sequence: TGTGCCAGCAGCGTAATACAGGGTGTTGAGACCCAGTACTTC.

The chain links TRBV5-1 to TRBJ2-3; no clear D. Germline CDR1 is SGHRS and CDR2 is YFSETQ. The CDR3 is 14 amino acids. The V and J ends lost 0 bases and 1 base respectively, with 6 bases between them. The CDR3 DNA reads TGCGCCAGCAGCTTGGCTTGGGGCACAGATACGCAGTATTTT. This sequence encodes CASSLAWGTDTQYF.

The gene calls are TRBV7-2 and TRBJ2-5; 7 bases fit TRBD2. CDR1 SGHTA and CDR2 FQGNSA come from the germline V gene. V was clipped by 1 base and J by 5 bases; unmatched bases: 7. The CDR3 is made up of 15 amino acids. The CDR3 DNA sequence: TGTGCCAGCAGCTTAGATAGCCAAGCGGGGGAGACCCAGTACTTC. Translation gives CASSLDSQAGETQYF.

The chain employs TRBV4-2 and TRBJ2-7, with D perhaps matching TRBD1 or TRBD2 (5 bases each). CDR1 LGHNA and CDR2 YNFKEQ come from the germline V gene. V lost 1 base to trimming and J lost 2 bases, with 12 bases between them. This CDR3 is built from 15 residues. DNA for the CDR3: TGTGCCAGCAGCCAAGGGGGGTCAGGCACCTACGAGCAGTACTTC. Translated: CASSQGGSGTYEQYF.

V gene TRBV9 combines with J gene TRBJ1-5; D is unclear. Germline V lookup: CDR1 SGDLS, CDR2 YYNGEE. The V end was cut by 3 bases, the J end by 4 bases, with 5 bases between. The CDR3 consists of 12 residues. CDR3: CASSDRNQPQHF. The CDR3 nucleotides read TGTGCCAGCAGCGATAGGAATCAGCCCCAGCATTTT.

The CDR3 reads CASRDQGGMGNEQFF. CDR3 nucleotide sequence: TGTGCCAGCAGGGATCAGGGTGGGATGGGGAATGAGCAGTTCTTC. The chain links TRBV6-6 to TRBJ2-1; a weak D match, TRBD1 (5 bases). Trimming removed 6 bases from V and 7 bases from J, with 19 bases in between. The CDR3 totals 15 residues. In germline, CDR1 is MNHNY, CDR2 SVGAGI (reference sequence).

J is TRBJ1-4 and V is TRBV2, with D uncertain. CDR1 and CDR2 from the germline V gene are SNHLY and FYNNEI. This CDR3 spans 15 amino acids. Trimming removed 6 bases at V and 0 bases at J, with 11 bases between. CDR3 sequence reads: CASRATTTTNEKLFF. The DNA of the CDR3 is TGTGCCAGCAGGGCCACCACAACAACTAATGAAAAACTGTTTTTT.

The chain recombines TRBV18 with TRBJ1-4; D remains unclear. Trimming left V 3 bases short and J 0 bases short, with 8 bases between. This CDR3 has 15 amino acids. The germline gives CDR1 KGHSH, CDR2 LQKENI. DNA for the CDR3: TGTGCCAGCTCACCGAAGACCTCAACTAATGAAAAACTGTTTTTT. This gives the protein CASSPKTSTNEKLFF. Together with reference TRBV18 and TRBJ1-4, the CDR3 gives the full variable domain: NAGVMQNPRHLVRRRGQEARLRCSPMKGHSHVYWYRQLPEEGLKFMVYLQKENIIDESGMPKERFSAEFPKEGPSILRIQQVVRGDSAAYFCASSPKTSTNEKLFFGSGTQLSVL.

This chain joins TRBV29-1 and TRBJ1-2; 10 nucleotides line up with TRBD1. V was pared by 3 bases and J by 2 bases, with 9 bases of the junction left unmatched. The CDR3 sequence is 16 residues long. Germline CDR1 reads SQVTM; CDR2 reads ANQGSEA. The CDR3 DNA sequence: TGCAGCGTTGAGAGGGACAGGGGCCTGACAAACTATGGCTACACCTTC. Residues: CSVERDRGLTNYGYTF. Based on the CDR3 plus reference TRBV29-1 and TRBJ1-2, the full variable domain is SAVISQKPSRDICQRGTSLTIQCQVDSQVTMMFWYRQQPGQSLTLIATANQGSEATYESGFVIDKFPISRPNLTFSTLTVSNMSPEDSSIYLCSVERDRGLTNYGYTFGSGTRLTVV.

The chain is built from TRBV6-1 and TRBJ1-1; tentative D call: TRBD1 (5 bases). V was cut by 5 bases and J by 8 bases, with 12 bases left in between. Germline V gene data show CDR1 as MNHNS and CDR2 as SASEGT. The CDR3 runs to 12 residues. The CDR3 protein is CASSFDRGEAFF. Written as DNA, the CDR3 is TGTGCCAGCAGTTTCGACAGAGGAGAAGCTTTCTTT.

The chain employs TRBV29-1 and TRBJ2-3, with D unresolved. CDR3 length equals 15 residues. Germline V lookup: CDR1 SQVTM, CDR2 ANQGSEA. The CDR3 DNA is TGCACCTGCGGACCAGCCCCCGGGCAGGCGGATACGCAGTATTTT. It yields the protein CTCGPAPGQADTQYF.

This clone was counted at least ten times. This chain links TRBV19 with TRBJ2-3; D is undetermined. This CDR3 has 13 residues. V was pared by 3 bases and J by 1 base, with 5 bases between. In germline, CDR1 is LNHDA, CDR2 SQIVND (reference sequence). The CDR3 loop is CASSILGTDTQYF. DNA of the CDR3: TGTGCCAGTAGTATTTTAGGCACAGATACGCAGTATTTT.